The present entry profiles one T cell receptor (beta chain) with its context. Antigen: not known. This entry belongs to a study of vaccination and CD4 T cells after COVID-19. Looking at the study overall: Treatment of control cultures consisted of a CEFX pool, an HIV-1 Nef pool, or no peptide.

At the Johns Hopkins FTIC core, DNA taken from cultured CD4+ T cells was sequenced by way of the Oncomine TCR Beta short-read assay. TCRdb reanalysed the PCR reads using MiXCR and keeps one entry per CDR3 protein. The sample shows under 12,000 distinct CDR3 sequences, approximately 70% of them seen only once. The CDR3 covers 16 residues. The treatment denotes: approximately 9-day PBMC culture with coronavirus spike peptide pools or control peptides (ViraFEST assay). The V and J genes are TRBV21-1 and TRBJ2-7. TRBV21-1 is tagged as a pseudogene. The sequenced sample consisted of CD4+ T cells from blood, cultured in vitro. This TCR was sampled from a human donor who had recovered from COVID-19. CDR3 bases: TGTGCCAGCAGCGCAACCCAAAGGCACCACTCCTACGAGCAGTACTTC. This sequence encodes CASSATQRHHSYEQYF.